This paragraph reports one TCR beta chain. What it recognizes is unknown. One end of the junction is discordant with germline, which a read error may explain. The CDR3 loop spans 15 amino acids. Germline V gene sequence: CDR1 MRHNA, CDR2 SNTAGT. Both 60 Vbeta primers and 13 Jbeta primers went into the PCR. Using immunoSEQ multiplex PCR, the repertoire was profiled, and TCRdb retains in-frame clones only, with some absent. The sample includes 150,000 to 200,000 clones, approximately 81% seen only once; the top ten take under 2.5%. This sample is part of a study of cytomegalovirus exposure and HLA in healthy donors. The study, taken as a whole, reports: Most CMV-associated TCR beta chains appeared HLA-restricted in a later analysis. 87-base-pair reads could not separate some V segments, including TRBV6-2 and TRBV6-3.

The rearrangement joins TRBV6-4 to TRBJ2-5; 11 bases fit TRBD2. What was sequenced was PBMCs. This TCR came from a woman aged 25-40 years in good health and CMV-seronegative. The CDR3 DNA reads TGTGCCGGCAGTGCCGGGACTAGCGGCCAAGAGACCCAGTACTTC. Translation gives CAGSAGTSGQETQYF.